Presented here are 23 T cell receptor beta chains from one specimen sequenced in a study of T cell responses to AZD1222 COVID-19 vaccine. TCRdb keeps only in-frame clones here, not all; method: immunoSEQ multiplex PCR. Here the sample spans 35,000 to 45,000 clones, over 70% being singletons. The material sequenced was peripheral blood, taken on day 0 of AZD1222 vaccination. The receptors were sampled from an adult in good health.

This clone turned up a few times. CDR3 DNA: TGTGCCAGCAGTGAAGCGAGGGTTCCTGAAGCTTTCTTT. Its protein product is CASSEARVPEAFF. The rearrangement uses TRBV2 and TRBJ1-1; D ambiguous. Germline loops: CDR1 SNHLY, CDR2 FYNNEI. V was shortened by 0 bases and J by 6 bases, with 8 bases between the two germline ends. The CDR3 covers 13 residues. The whole variable domain, filled in from reference TRBV2 and TRBJ1-1, reads EPEVTQTPSHQVTQMGQEVILRCVPISNHLYFYWYRQILGQKVEFLVSFYNNEISEKSEIFDDQFSVERPDGSNFTLKIRSTKLEDSAMYFCASSEARVPEAFFGQGTRLTVV.

J is TRBJ2-2 and V is TRBV24-1; D uncertain. The CDR3 is 16 residues long. CDR1 is KGHDR, CDR2 SFDVKD, per germline. V was shortened by 3 bases and J by 4 bases, with 14 bases between the two germline ends. DNA of the CDR3: TGTGCCACCAGTGATCCCTGGGTGTCGGGCACCGGGGAGCTGTTTTTT. Translated: CATSDPWVSGTGELFF.

The chain carries TRBV20-1 and TRBJ2-3; the match to TRBD1 covers 7 bases. Germline V lookup: CDR1 DFQATT, CDR2 SNEGSKA (reference sequence). The CDR3 has 13 amino acids. The V gene end was trimmed by 7 bases and the J gene end by 1 base; junction bases not matched to a gene: 5. CDR3 in DNA: TGCAGTGTTAGTACAGGGGGCACAGATACGCAGTATTTT. It is translated as CSVSTGGTDTQYF.

This chain connects TRBV7-9 to TRBJ1-1; 9 bases agree with TRBD1. V gave up 4 bases and J gave up 2 bases; unmatched junction bases: 5. Germline values: CDR1 SEHNR, CDR2 FQNEAQ (reference sequence). CDR3 size: 15 residues. The CDR3 nucleotides read TGTGCCAGCAGCTCTACAGGGGGCGTAAACACTGAAGCTTTCTTT. This sequence encodes CASSSTGGVNTEAFF.

The chain is built from TRBV27 and TRBJ2-3, with TRBD1 identical over 8 bases. This CDR3 has 16 amino acids. Losses at the gene ends were 6 bases for V and 2 bases for J; bases not matched to a gene: 10. CDR1 and CDR2 from the germline V gene are MNHEY and SMNVEV (reference sequence). The CDR3 DNA reads as TGTGCCAGCAGCGACCGGACAGGGAGGTTCACAGATACGCAGTATTTT. Translated: CASSDRTGRFTDTQYF.

The gene calls are TRBV2 and TRBJ1-5; 9 bases are a match to TRBD1. The J segment lost 5 bases and the V segment lost 6 bases, leaving 5 bases of the junction unmatched. The CDR3 has 14 amino acids. Germline V gene sequence: CDR1 SNHLY, CDR2 FYNNEI. CDR3 protein: CASSDGTGYQPQHF. The CDR3 bases are TGTGCCAGCAGCGACGGGACAGGGTATCAGCCCCAGCATTTT.

This sequence joins TRBV5-1 and TRBJ1-1; 9 positions match TRBD1. The CDR3 contains 15 residues. Germline assignment: CDR1 SGHRS and CDR2 YFSETQ. V shed 0 bases and J 5 bases; nucleotides not matched to a gene: 5. As DNA, the CDR3 is TGCGCCAGCAGCTTGGAGGGACAGGGAGGGACTGAAGCTTTCTTT. It specifies CASSLEGQGGTEAFF.

The chain is built from TRBV2 and TRBJ1-2, with TRBD1 identical over 8 bases. This CDR3 region has 13 residues. Germline loops: CDR1 SNHLY, CDR2 FYNNEI. V dropped 6 bases and J dropped 6; count of bases not matched to a gene: 6. In DNA, the CDR3 is TGTGCCAGCAGCCGGGACAGGAGGGATGGCTACACCTTC. It specifies CASSRDRRDGYTF.

The chain is built from TRBV5-1 and TRBJ2-3, with 9 bases lining up with TRBD2. Per the germline V gene, CDR1 is SGHRS and CDR2 is YFSETQ. This CDR3 is 18 amino acids long. V was pared by 3 bases and J by 4 bases, with 15 bases of the junction left unmatched. Here the CDR3 reads CASSYSAYSGGSPDTQYF. The CDR3 region has the DNA TGCGCCAGCAGCTACTCGGCTTATAGCGGGGGTAGTCCAGATACGCAGTATTTT.

The gene calls are TRBV29-1 and TRBJ1-2; 7 bases align to TRBD1. In germline, CDR1 is SQVTM, CDR2 ANQGSEA. The CDR3 covers 14 residues. The junction had 6 bases not matched to a gene; V was cut back by 1 base and J by 4 bases. CDR3 region: CSVEGGDSSYGYTF. Here the CDR3 DNA reads TGCAGCGTTGAAGGTGGGGACAGTTCCTATGGCTACACCTTC.

This clone showed up just once. The chain has TRBV29-1 and TRBJ2-3, with D hard to call. Trimming left V 4 bases short and J 4 bases short, with 9 bases between. The CDR3 is 12 amino acids. Germline lookup yields CDR1 SQVTM and CDR2 ANQGSEA. The CDR3 DNA is TGCAGCGTTGGATTTTCTTCAGATACGCAGTATTTT. Translation: CSVGFSSDTQYF.

This rearrangement joins TRBV2 to TRBJ1-4; no clear D gene. Germline V gene data show CDR1 as SNHLY and CDR2 as FYNNEI. This CDR3 is 13 amino acids long. The ends were cut back, 6 bases at V and 5 bases at J, with 10 bases in the middle. The DNA for the CDR3 is TGTGCCAGCAGCTACGTCGCGAATGAAAAACTGTTTTTT. Its protein product is CASSYVANEKLFF.

The V gene is TRBV7-9, the J gene TRBJ1-4, with D unresolved. The germline CDR1 and CDR2 sequences are SEHNR and FQNEAQ (reference sequence). V shed 4 bases and J shed 8 bases, with 14 bases lying between them. This CDR3 contains 14 residues. The CDR3 DNA reads TGTGCCAGCAGCTCCAACCACGGCCCAGAAAAACTGTTTTTT. It encodes CASSSNHGPEKLFF.

The chain recombines TRBV3-1 (or the pseudogene TRBV3-2) with TRBJ2-1; D gene uncertain. V was cut by 4 bases and J by 7 bases, with 11 bases left in between. The CDR3 is 13 amino acids. The germline V gene has CDR1 LGHDT and CDR2 YNNKEL (reference sequence). DNA of the CDR3: TGTGCCAGCAGCCGCCAAACTGCAAATGAGCAGTTCTTC. Translation gives CASSRQTANEQFF.

V and J are TRBV11-3 and TRBJ1-2; TRBD1 is a possible D gene (6 bases). Trimming removed 6 bases from V and 7 bases from J, with 21 bases in between. Germline V gives CDR1 SGHNT, CDR2 YENEEA. CDR3 length: 15 amino acids. DNA for the CDR3: TGTGCCAGCAGTTCAACACGGTTGGGGGGCTCTGGCTACACCTTC. It specifies CASSSTRLGGSGYTF.

The chain links TRBV27 to TRBJ2-7; TRBD1 agrees at 8 bases. Trimming removed 4 bases from V and 7 bases from J; junction bases left unmatched: 9. The CDR3 consists of 14 residues. CDR1 and CDR2 from the germline V gene are MNHEY and SMNVEV (reference sequence). As DNA, the CDR3 is TGTGCCAGCAGTTCCTCGACAGGGGCTGGTGAGCAGTACTTC. It encodes CASSSSTGAGEQYF.

The J gene is TRBJ2-7, the V gene TRBV4-2; the match to TRBD1 covers 8 bases. Unmatched junction bases numbered 4, after V lost 0 bases and J lost 3 bases. The germline CDR1 and CDR2 sequences are LGHNA and YNFKEQ. This CDR3 has 15 amino acids. The CDR3 spells CASSQEGTGYYEQYF. The CDR3 DNA reads as TGTGCCAGCAGCCAAGAAGGGACAGGCTACTACGAGCAGTACTTC.

The chain employs TRBV29-1 and TRBJ2-2, with D maybe TRBD1 (6 bases). This CDR3 has 14 amino acids. The ends were cut back, 8 bases at V and 5 bases at J, with 18 bases in the middle. From germline, CDR1 is SQVTM and CDR2 ANQGSEA. DNA of the CDR3: TGCAGCTTCCGAGGGGGATCTAGTACCGGGGAGCTGTTTTTT. Amino acid sequence: CSFRGGSSTGELFF.

The chain couples TRBV3-1 (or the pseudogene TRBV3-2) to TRBJ2-1, with 8 bases matching TRBD1. Germline CDR1 is LGHDT and CDR2 is YNNKEL (reference sequence). V was pared by 4 bases and J by 6 bases, with 11 bases of the junction left unmatched. CDR3 length: 16 amino acids. The chain's CDR3 is CASSRTWTGFGNEQFF. The DNA of the CDR3 is TGTGCCAGCAGCCGGACCTGGACAGGGTTCGGCAATGAGCAGTTCTTC.

This clone came up once. This sequence joins TRBV7-9 and TRBJ1-4; no clear D gene. The V end lost 5 bases, the J end lost 7 bases, and 14 bases lay between the germline ends. The CDR3 totals 14 residues. Germline V gives CDR1 SEHNR, CDR2 FQNEAQ (reference sequence). CDR3 sequence: CASSRTSRGEKLFF. The DNA of the CDR3 is TGTGCCAGCAGCCGGACTTCAAGAGGTGAAAAACTGTTTTTT.

The CDR3 DNA sequence: TGCGCCAGCAGCTTGGATAGATTGTGGTTTAATGAGCAGTTCTTC. Translated, it gives CASSLDRLWFNEQFF. The V gene is TRBV5-1, the J gene TRBJ2-1; no definite D call. Germline values: CDR1 SGHRS, CDR2 YFSETQ. The V and J ends lost 0 bases and 7 bases respectively, with 14 bases between them. The CDR3 totals 15 residues.

J is TRBJ2-5 and V is TRBV7-6; TRBD1 is a possible D gene (5 bases). Trimming took 5 bases from V and 4 from J, leaving 17 bases between them. CDR1 is SGHVS, CDR2 FNYEAQ, per germline. The CDR3 has 15 amino acids. The CDR3, as DNA: TGTGCCAGCAGCCCAGGAAGGGGCGAAGGAGAGACCCAGTACTTC. Its protein product is CASSPGRGEGETQYF.

This clone was seen just once. The chain carries TRBV14 and TRBJ1-3; possibly TRBD1 for D (6 bases). V was cut by 10 bases and J by 0 bases, with 19 bases left in between. The CDR3 runs to 16 residues. Germline CDR1 is SGHDN and CDR2 is FVKESK. The DNA of the CDR3 is TGTGCCACCACGAGGACAGATCGGTTCTCTGGAAACACCATATATTTT. Translated: CATTRTDRFSGNTIYF. The complete variable domain, with remaining parts taken from reference TRBV14 and TRBJ1-3, reads EAGVTQFPSHSVIEKGQTVTLRCDPISGHDNLYWYRRVMGKEIKFLLHFVKESKQDESGMPNNRFLAERTGGTYSTLKVQPAELEDSGVYFCATTRTDRFSGNTIYFGEGSWLTVV.